This T cell receptor (beta chain) derives from a study of blood T cell repertoires in COVID-19. On the study more broadly: The origin of the acute and convalescent COVID-19 samples was the United States, Italy and Spain. T cells, B-cell-depleted T cells, or PBMCs supplied cDNA or gDNA.

Recruited during active infection, patients (from Seattle) were subsequently followed longitudinally. The CDR3 runs 15 residues. V shed 4 bases, J shed 5 bases, and the junction held 2 bases outside the gene matches. The V gene's germline CDR1 is SEHNR and CDR2 FQNEAQ (reference sequence). Per the authors' pipeline: Scientists estimated how many nucleated cells there were by amplifying reference gene primers. Libraries were prepared by immunoSEQ multiplex PCR; TCRdb keeps only in-frame clonotypes and omits some of them. The DNA was the basis for D and trimming; V, J and clone size are from that table. This sample yields around 270,000 clones, of which 80% to 85% are seen a single time; approximately 14% belongs to the top ten.

This clonotype originated in a person aged 65-85 years with COVID-19, enrolled during active disease. The sequenced sample consisted of peripheral blood. The genes are TRBV7-9 and TRBJ2-1; 13 bases align to TRBD2. CDR3 protein: CASSSGTSGNNEQFF. CDR3 sequence (DNA): TGTGCCAGCAGCTCCGGGACTAGCGGGAACAATGAGCAGTTCTTC.